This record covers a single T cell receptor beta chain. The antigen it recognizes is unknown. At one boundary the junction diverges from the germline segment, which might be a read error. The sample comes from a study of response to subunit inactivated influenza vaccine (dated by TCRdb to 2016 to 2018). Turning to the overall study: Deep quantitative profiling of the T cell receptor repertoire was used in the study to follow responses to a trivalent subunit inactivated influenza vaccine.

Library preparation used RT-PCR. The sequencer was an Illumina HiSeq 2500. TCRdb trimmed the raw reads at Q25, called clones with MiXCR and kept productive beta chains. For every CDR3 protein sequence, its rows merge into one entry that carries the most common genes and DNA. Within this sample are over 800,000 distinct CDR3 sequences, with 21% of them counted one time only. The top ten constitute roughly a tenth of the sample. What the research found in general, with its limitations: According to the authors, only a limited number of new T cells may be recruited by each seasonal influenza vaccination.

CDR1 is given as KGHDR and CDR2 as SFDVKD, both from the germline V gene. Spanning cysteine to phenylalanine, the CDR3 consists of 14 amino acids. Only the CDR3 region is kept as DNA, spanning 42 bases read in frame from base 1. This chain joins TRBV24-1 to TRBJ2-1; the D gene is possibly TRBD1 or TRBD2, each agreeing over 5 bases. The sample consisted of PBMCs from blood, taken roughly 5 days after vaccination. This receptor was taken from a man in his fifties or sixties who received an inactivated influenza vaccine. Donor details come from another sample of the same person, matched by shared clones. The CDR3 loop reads CATSYFRDPNEQFF. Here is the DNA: TGTGCCACCAGTTATTTTCGGGACCCCAATGAGCAGTTCTTC.